A selection of T cell receptor beta chains follows, all from one sample in a study of T cell changes during pregnancy in multiple sclerosis. The protocol was immunoSEQ multiplex PCR, while the TCRdb copy is restricted to in-frame clones and leaves out a portion. Among about 26,000 clones listed, roughly 89% were seen once. The specimen was CD8+ T cells from peripheral blood mononuclear cells, collected in the second trimester of pregnancy. These receptor sequences come from a female donor with multiple sclerosis, enrolled in a pregnancy study. Both conserved end residues are part of each CDR3. The D gene is left open where the match is weak. Clone size is shown for a subset of rows, as once, few, many or a class of expanded clone.

v_call: TRBV6-5; clone_size: .; j_call: TRBJ2-7; cdr3_length: 12; d_call: .; cdr3_nt: TGTGCCAGCTCTCCCCAGGGTCAGGAGCAGTACTTC; cdr3_aa: CASSPQGQEQYF
v_call: TRBV4-2; clone_size: .; j_call: TRBJ2-3; cdr3_length: 15; d_call: TRBD2; cdr3_nt: TGTGCCAGCACCCTAGCGGGTCAACTCACAGATACGCAGTATTTT; cdr3_aa: CASTLAGQLTDTQYF
v_call: TRBV5-6; clone_size: .; j_call: TRBJ2-6; cdr3_length: 18; d_call: .; cdr3_nt: TGTGCCAGCAGCTTGGCCCCACCAGGGCCCTCTGGGGCCAACGTCCTGACTTTC; cdr3_aa: CASSLAPPGPSGANVLTF
v_call: TRBV7-3; clone_size: .; j_call: TRBJ2-3; cdr3_length: 16; d_call: TRBD2; cdr3_nt: TGTGCCAGCAGCTTAGGTGCTAGCGGGAGTACAGATACGCAGTATTTT; cdr3_aa: CASSLGASGSTDTQYF
v_call: TRBV18; clone_size: .; j_call: TRBJ1-5; cdr3_length: 15; d_call: .; cdr3_nt: TGTGCCAGCTCACCAAGGGGTTATAGCAATCAGCCCCAGCATTTT; cdr3_aa: CASSPRGYSNQPQHF
v_call: TRBV27; clone_size: .; j_call: TRBJ2-2; cdr3_length: 13; d_call: .; cdr3_nt: TGTGCCAGCAGTAGAGGGGGCACCGGGGAGCTGTTTTTT; cdr3_aa: CASSRGGTGELFF
v_call: TRBV25-1; clone_size: many; j_call: TRBJ1-1; cdr3_length: 14; d_call: TRBD1; cdr3_nt: TGTGCCAGCAGCCCGGGACAGGGGAAGACTGAAGCTTTCTTT; cdr3_aa: CASSPGQGKTEAFF
v_call: TRBV28; clone_size: .; j_call: TRBJ1-4; cdr3_length: 14; d_call: .; cdr3_nt: TGTGCCAGCAGTCCGACAGGCCCCGTACCAAAACTGTTTTTT; cdr3_aa: CASSPTGPVPKLFF
v_call: TRBV6-5; clone_size: .; j_call: TRBJ2-7; cdr3_length: 15; d_call: TRBD1; cdr3_nt: TGTGCCAGCAGTCCGGGACAGGGGTTTAAGTTGGTGCAGTACTTC; cdr3_aa: CASSPGQGFKLVQYF
v_call: TRBV6-5; clone_size: .; j_call: TRBJ2-1; cdr3_length: 13; d_call: .; cdr3_nt: TGTGCCAGCAGCCTCCGTTCTAGCAATGAGCAGTTCTTC; cdr3_aa: CASSLRSSNEQFF
v_call: TRBV10-3; clone_size: .; j_call: TRBJ2-5; cdr3_length: 14; d_call: TRBD2; cdr3_nt: TGTGCCATCAGTGGGGGAGGGAGTCAAGAGACCCAGTACTTC; cdr3_aa: CAISGGGSQETQYF
v_call: TRBV11-2; clone_size: .; j_call: TRBJ2-1; cdr3_length: 15; d_call: TRBD2; cdr3_nt: TGTGCCAGCACCCGGGGGACTAGCGGCCTCAATGAGCAGTTCTTC; cdr3_aa: CASTRGTSGLNEQFF
v_call: TRBV7-2; clone_size: once; j_call: TRBJ2-3; cdr3_length: 15; d_call: TRBD2; cdr3_nt: TGTGCCAGCAGCTTAGAAGGATTAGCGGGGAATACGCAGTATTTT; cdr3_aa: CASSLEGLAGNTQYF
v_call: TRBV27; clone_size: .; j_call: TRBJ2-1; cdr3_length: 14; d_call: .; cdr3_nt: TGTGCCAGCAGTTTGGGAGACTCATACAATGAGCAGTTCTTC; cdr3_aa: CASSLGDSYNEQFF
v_call: TRBV7-9; clone_size: .; j_call: TRBJ2-1; cdr3_length: 15; d_call: .; cdr3_nt: TGTGCCAGCAGTCGTATGGTGGGGACTCACAATGAGCAGTTCTTC; cdr3_aa: CASSRMVGTHNEQFF
v_call: TRBV19; clone_size: .; j_call: TRBJ2-1; cdr3_length: 13; d_call: .; cdr3_nt: TGTGCCAGTAGTGCGGGGTCTTACAATGAGCAGTTCTTC; cdr3_aa: CASSAGSYNEQFF
v_call: TRBV5-4; clone_size: .; j_call: TRBJ2-1; cdr3_length: 15; d_call: .; cdr3_nt: TGTGCCAGCAGCTTGGACATATTAGCTTACAATGAGCAGTTCTTC; cdr3_aa: CASSLDILAYNEQFF
v_call: TRBV5-1; clone_size: .; j_call: TRBJ2-2; cdr3_length: 14; d_call: TRBD1; cdr3_nt: TGCGCCAGCAGCTTGGCACAGGGGGCCGGGGAGCTGTTTTTT; cdr3_aa: CASSLAQGAGELFF
v_call: TRBV7-6; clone_size: .; j_call: TRBJ2-5; cdr3_length: 17; d_call: TRBD1; cdr3_nt: TGTGCCAGCAGCTTAGCCGGGACAGGGGGAGAGCAAGAGACCCAGTACTTC; cdr3_aa: CASSLAGTGGEQETQYF
v_call: TRBV28; clone_size: once; j_call: TRBJ1-2; cdr3_length: 15; d_call: .; cdr3_nt: TGTGCCAGCAGTTTAAGTTCGGGGGGGAACTATGGCTACACCTTC; cdr3_aa: CASSLSSGGNYGYTF
v_call: TRBV28; clone_size: .; j_call: TRBJ2-7; cdr3_length: 14; d_call: TRBD2; cdr3_nt: TGTGCCAGCAGTCTCTCCCGGGGGGGCTACGAGCAGTACTTC; cdr3_aa: CASSLSRGGYEQYF
v_call: TRBV27; clone_size: once; j_call: TRBJ2-7; cdr3_length: 18; d_call: TRBD2; cdr3_nt: TGTGCCAGCAGTCTACGGGCTAGCGGTTTTTTACTAACCTACGAGCAGTACTTC; cdr3_aa: CASSLRASGFLLTYEQYF
v_call: TRBV27; clone_size: once; j_call: TRBJ1-5; cdr3_length: 15; d_call: .; cdr3_nt: TGTGCCAGCGGGGGGGGACTGTATAGCAATCAGCCCCAGCATTTT; cdr3_aa: CASGGGLYSNQPQHF
v_call: TRBV19; clone_size: .; j_call: TRBJ2-3; cdr3_length: 14; d_call: .; cdr3_nt: TGTGCCAGTAGTATACTCGGGACACCAGATACGCAGTATTTT; cdr3_aa: CASSILGTPDTQYF
v_call: TRBV6-5; clone_size: .; j_call: TRBJ2-7; cdr3_length: 15; d_call: TRBD2; cdr3_nt: TGTGCCAGCAGTTTGCGGGAGGGCCGCACCTACGAGCAGTACTTC; cdr3_aa: CASSLREGRTYEQYF
v_call: TRBV13; clone_size: .; j_call: TRBJ1-2; cdr3_length: 15; d_call: .; cdr3_nt: TGTGCCAGCAGCTTAGGGTGGGGAGGGTTCGATGGCTACACCTTC; cdr3_aa: CASSLGWGGFDGYTF
v_call: TRBV19; clone_size: .; j_call: TRBJ1-4; cdr3_length: 16; d_call: .; cdr3_nt: TGTGCCAGTAGTATAGACTACAGGGCTACTAATGAAAAACTGTTTTTT; cdr3_aa: CASSIDYRATNEKLFF
v_call: TRBV27; clone_size: .; j_call: TRBJ2-2; cdr3_length: 17; d_call: .; cdr3_nt: TGTGCCAGCAGTTTATCGGACTTCCAACTCAACACCGGGGAGCTGTTTTTT; cdr3_aa: CASSLSDFQLNTGELFF
v_call: TRBV6-4; clone_size: .; j_call: TRBJ2-3; cdr3_length: 14; d_call: TRBD2; cdr3_nt: TGTGCCAGCAGTGACGGACTAGCGGGAGATACGCAGTATTTT; cdr3_aa: CASSDGLAGDTQYF
v_call: TRBV28; clone_size: once; j_call: TRBJ2-2; cdr3_length: 19; d_call: TRBD2; cdr3_nt: TGTGCCAGCAGTTTAGCAGGGGGGGGGCTAGCGGGGCCCACCGGGGAGCTGTTTTTT; cdr3_aa: CASSLAGGGLAGPTGELFF
v_call: TRBV19; clone_size: .; j_call: TRBJ1-5; cdr3_length: 19; d_call: .; cdr3_nt: TGTGCCAGTAGTCCGACGAGGTTAACCGCGTTTTCGGGCAATCAGCCCCAGCATTTT; cdr3_aa: CASSPTRLTAFSGNQPQHF
v_call: TRBV15; clone_size: .; j_call: TRBJ2-7; cdr3_length: 15; d_call: TRBD1; cdr3_nt: TGTGCCACCAGCAGAGATGGGACAGGGGACTACGAGCAGTACTTC; cdr3_aa: CATSRDGTGDYEQYF
v_call: TRBV29-1; clone_size: .; j_call: TRBJ2-1; cdr3_length: 13; d_call: TRBD2; cdr3_nt: TGCAGCGTTGTGGTTAGCGGGAGAAATGAGCAGTTCTTC; cdr3_aa: CSVVVSGRNEQFF
v_call: TRBV5-5; clone_size: .; j_call: TRBJ2-7; cdr3_length: 15; d_call: .; cdr3_nt: TGTGCCAGCAGCTTGAGTCCTGCTCTATTATACGAGCAGTACTTC; cdr3_aa: CASSLSPALLYEQYF
v_call: TRBV9; clone_size: .; j_call: TRBJ2-2; cdr3_length: 16; d_call: .; cdr3_nt: TGTGCCAGCAGCTCTAACCCCGGCCGGAGTACCGGGGAGCTGTTTTTT; cdr3_aa: CASSSNPGRSTGELFF
v_call: TRBV9; clone_size: few; j_call: TRBJ2-1; cdr3_length: 14; d_call: .; cdr3_nt: TGTGCCAGCAGCGTAGAATCCAGGGTCAATGAGCAGTTCTTC; cdr3_aa: CASSVESRVNEQFF
v_call: TRBV28; clone_size: .; j_call: TRBJ2-7; cdr3_length: 17; d_call: TRBD2; cdr3_nt: TGTGCCAGCAACACACCCCGAGTAGCGGGATCCCACTACGAGCAGTACTTC; cdr3_aa: CASNTPRVAGSHYEQYF
v_call: TRBV7-2; clone_size: .; j_call: TRBJ2-5; cdr3_length: 16; d_call: TRBD1; cdr3_nt: TGTGCCAGCAGCTTAGAGGCAGGGGGCGCTTGGAAGACCCAGTACTTC; cdr3_aa: CASSLEAGGAWKTQYF
v_call: TRBV7-6; clone_size: .; j_call: TRBJ2-5; cdr3_length: 15; d_call: .; cdr3_nt: TGTGCCAGCAGCTCAAAACCGGGGTTTAGGGAGACCCAGTACTTC; cdr3_aa: CASSSKPGFRETQYF
v_call: TRBV27; clone_size: once; j_call: TRBJ1-2; cdr3_length: 17; d_call: .; cdr3_nt: TGTGCCAGCAGTTCGGACATCCAGGGGTATACGACTGGTGGCTACACCTTC; cdr3_aa: CASSSDIQGYTTGGYTF
v_call: TRBV25-1; clone_size: .; j_call: TRBJ2-1; cdr3_length: 14; d_call: .; cdr3_nt: TGTGCCAGCAGCGTGACAGACCCCTACAATGAGCAGTTCTTC; cdr3_aa: CASSVTDPYNEQFF
v_call: TRBV9; clone_size: .; j_call: TRBJ1-1; cdr3_length: 11; d_call: .; cdr3_nt: TGTGCCAGCAGTTCTAACACTGAAGCTTTCTTT; cdr3_aa: CASSSNTEAFF
v_call: TRBV27; clone_size: .; j_call: TRBJ2-7; cdr3_length: 12; d_call: .; cdr3_nt: TGTGCCAGCAGACCAAACGGCTACGAGCAGTACTTC; cdr3_aa: CASRPNGYEQYF
v_call: TRBV5-6; clone_size: .; j_call: TRBJ2-7; cdr3_length: 14; d_call: .; cdr3_nt: TGTGCCAGCAGCTTGCTAAACAGCCCCTACGAGCAGTACTTC; cdr3_aa: CASSLLNSPYEQYF
v_call: TRBV27; clone_size: .; j_call: TRBJ1-3; cdr3_length: 15; d_call: TRBD1; cdr3_nt: TGTGCCAGTCGTGCCGGGACAGGGCTGACAAACACCATATATTTT; cdr3_aa: CASRAGTGLTNTIYF
v_call: TRBV20-1; clone_size: .; j_call: TRBJ1-2; cdr3_length: 9; d_call: .; cdr3_nt: TGCAGTGCTAGAAGCGGTCACACCTTC; cdr3_aa: CSARSGHTF
v_call: TRBV10-3; clone_size: .; j_call: TRBJ2-7; cdr3_length: 11; d_call: .; cdr3_nt: TGTGCCATCTTGAGCGGCTACGAGCAGTACTTC; cdr3_aa: CAILSGYEQYF
v_call: TRBV7-9; clone_size: .; j_call: TRBJ2-1; cdr3_length: 12; d_call: .; cdr3_nt: TGTGCCAGCAGCTTATTTCCCCCAGAGCAGTTCTTC; cdr3_aa: CASSLFPPEQFF
v_call: TRBV27; clone_size: .; j_call: TRBJ1-4; cdr3_length: 15; d_call: .; cdr3_nt: TGTGCCAGCAGTTTAAGGGGAAGAGGCGATGAAAAACTGTTTTTT; cdr3_aa: CASSLRGRGDEKLFF
v_call: TRBV19; clone_size: .; j_call: TRBJ1-1; cdr3_length: 14; d_call: .; cdr3_nt: TGTGCCAGTAACCAAGGGGGGGCGCGCACTGAAGCTTTCTTT; cdr3_aa: CASNQGGARTEAFF
v_call: TRBV6-5; clone_size: .; j_call: TRBJ2-7; cdr3_length: 14; d_call: .; cdr3_nt: TGTGCCAGCAGTTACAGGGAGAGCCACTACGAGCAGTACTTC; cdr3_aa: CASSYRESHYEQYF
v_call: TRBV6-1; clone_size: .; j_call: TRBJ1-1; cdr3_length: 14; d_call: TRBD1; cdr3_nt: TGTGCCAGCAGTAAACAGGGGGCGAACACTGAAGCTTTCTTT; cdr3_aa: CASSKQGANTEAFF
v_call: TRBV7-2; clone_size: .; j_call: TRBJ1-2; cdr3_length: 14; d_call: .; cdr3_nt: TGTGCCAGCAGCTTCGGGGACTCTTATTATGGCTACACCTTC; cdr3_aa: CASSFGDSYYGYTF
v_call: TRBV7-2; clone_size: .; j_call: TRBJ1-1; cdr3_length: 14; d_call: TRBD1; cdr3_nt: TGTGCCAGCAGCTTAGGAGGGGGCCACCTGGAAGCTTTCTTT; cdr3_aa: CASSLGGGHLEAFF